These 32 T cell receptor beta chains originate from one sample sequenced in a study of blood T cell repertoires in COVID-19. TCRdb keeps only in-frame clones here, not all; method: immunoSEQ multiplex PCR. The table has about 250,000 clones, approximately 88% seen once; the top ten hold 2.5% to 4%. The sequenced material came from PBMCs or T cells enriched from blood (not recorded which). These receptor sequences come from a woman in her forties who had been exposed to COVID-19.

This chain links TRBV28 with TRBJ1-5; D may be TRBD1 (5 bases). Germline-derived CDR1 and CDR2 are MDHEN and SYDVKM. This CDR3 has 15 amino acids. V gave up 2 bases and J gave up 7 bases, with 15 bases separating them. CDR3 DNA: TGTGCCAGCAGTTTAAGTCATGGGAAGGGGCAGCCCCAGCATTTT. This translates into CASSLSHGKGQPQHF. Drawing the rest from reference TRBV28 and TRBJ1-5, the complete variable domain is DVKVTQSSRYLVKRTGEKVFLECVQDMDHENMFWYRQDPGLGLRLIYFSYDVKMKEKGDIPEGYSVSREKKERFSLILESASTNQTSMYLCASSLSHGKGQPQHFGDGTRLSIL.

The chain's CDR3 is CASSVEGGPNTEAFF. The CDR3 region has the DNA TGTGCCAGCAGCGTAGAGGGGGGGCCGAACACTGAAGCTTTCTTT. The chain combines TRBV9 with TRBJ1-1, with D possibly being TRBD1 (6 bases). The germline V and J ends were trimmed by 0 bases and 1 base, with 10 bases remaining between them. CDR1 is SGDLS and CDR2 is YYNGEE in the germline V gene. This CDR3 is 15 amino acids long.

V is TRBV18 and J is TRBJ1-1; no definite D call. This CDR3 has 13 residues. V was shortened by 2 bases and J by 1 base, with 5 bases between the two germline ends. Per germline, CDR1 KGHSH and CDR2 LQKENI. CDR3 DNA sequence: TGTGCCAGCTCACCAGGGCGGAACACTGAAGCTTTCTTT. Translation: CASSPGRNTEAFF.

The chain employs TRBV7-6 and TRBJ2-7; D remains ambiguous. V dropped 2 bases and J dropped 1 base, with 6 bases sitting between them. This CDR3 spans 13 amino acids. Germline lookup yields CDR1 SGHVS and CDR2 FNYEAQ. CDR3 nucleotides: TGTGCCAGCAGCTTACCAAATTCCTACGAGCAGTACTTC. Translating gives CASSLPNSYEQYF.

The CDR3 spells CAWRPDRGRDEQYF. The CDR3 bases are TGTGCCTGGAGGCCCGACAGGGGGAGGGACGAGCAGTACTTC. The J gene is TRBJ2-7, the V gene TRBV30; 9 nucleotides align to TRBD1. The V gene end was trimmed by 3 bases and the J gene end by 5 bases; junction bases not matched to a gene: 8. The length of the CDR3 is 14 residues. Germline V CDR1 and CDR2: GTSNPN, SVGIG (reference sequence).

The chain has TRBV7-2 and TRBJ2-3; 9 positions match TRBD2. V gave up 1 base and J gave up 7 bases; unmatched junction bases: 9. Per germline, CDR1 SGHTA and CDR2 FQGNSA. The CDR3 is made up of 16 amino acids. CDR3 residues: CASSLVGGTSLHTQYF. The DNA of the CDR3 is TGTGCCAGCAGCTTAGTCGGTGGGACTAGCCTACATACGCAGTATTTT.

The chain recombines TRBV20-1 with TRBJ1-2; no clear D gene. The CDR3 contains 13 residues. V lost 3 bases, J lost 4 bases, and 12 bases lay in between. Per the germline V gene, CDR1 is DFQATT and CDR2 is SNEGSKA (reference sequence). CDR3 in DNA: TGCAGTGCTAGTCGTCAGTCCTCCTATGGCTACACCTTC. This codes for CSASRQSSYGYTF.

The chain is built from TRBV7-8 and TRBJ1-5, with 8 bases fitting TRBD1. The CDR3 loop spans 14 amino acids. The junction had 9 bases not matched to a gene; V was cut back by 5 bases and J by 9 bases. Germline V gene lookup returns CDR1 SGHVS and CDR2 FQNEAQ. The CDR3 here is CASSPRTGLRPQHF. Written as DNA, the CDR3 is TGTGCCAGCAGCCCAAGGACAGGGTTAAGGCCCCAGCATTTT. Drawing the rest from reference TRBV7-8 and TRBJ1-5, the complete variable domain is GAGVSQSPRYKVAKRGQDVALRCDPISGHVSLFWYQQALGQGPEFLTYFQNEAQLDKSGLPSDRFFAERPEGSVSTLKIQRTQQEDSAVYLCASSPRTGLRPQHFGDGTRLSIL.

The chain joins TRBV3-1 (or the pseudogene TRBV3-2) to TRBJ2-3; maybe TRBD2 (6 bases). CDR1 and CDR2 (germline): LGHDT, YNNKEL (reference sequence). V lost 2 bases, J lost 0 bases, and 21 bases lay in between. CDR3 length: 19 residues. The CDR3 region has the DNA TGTGCCAGCAGCCAACATTCCCCAGCCGGGACTCCTAGCACAGATACGCAGTATTTT. This codes for CASSQHSPAGTPSTDTQYF.

V usage is TRBV3-1 (or the pseudogene TRBV3-2) and J usage is TRBJ2-5; TRBD1 aligns across 10 bases. From germline, CDR1 is LGHDT and CDR2 YNNKEL (reference sequence). The length of the CDR3 is 15 residues. Trimming cost V 5 bases and J 5 bases; bases outside gene matches: 8. The CDR3 loop is CASSLRDRGWETQYF. The CDR3, as DNA: TGTGCCAGCAGCTTACGGGACAGGGGATGGGAGACCCAGTACTTC.

The chain links TRBV2 to TRBJ2-3, with TRBD1 matching 8 bases. Losses at the gene ends were 2 bases for V and 2 bases for J; bases not matched to a gene: 9. CDR3 length: 17 amino acids. The germline V gene encodes CDR1 SNHLY and CDR2 FYNNEI. DNA of the CDR3: TGTGCCAGCAGTGAACGGGCAGGGGGCTTTATCACAGATACGCAGTATTTT. Its protein is CASSERAGGFITDTQYF.

The chain couples TRBV24-1 to TRBJ1-2, with a tentative D call TRBD1 (5 bases). The CDR3 length is 12 residues. From germline, CDR1 is KGHDR and CDR2 SFDVKD. Trimming left V 4 bases short and J 7 bases short, with 9 bases between. CDR3 nucleotides: TGTGCCACCAGTGAGCCAGGGTTTGGCTACACCTTC. Its translation is CATSEPGFGYTF.

This chain joins TRBV2 and TRBJ2-7; D is perhaps TRBD2 (5 bases). This CDR3 has 12 amino acids. Per germline, CDR1 SNHLY and CDR2 FYNNEI. Deletions cut 6 bases from V and 2 bases from J, with 8 bases between. The DNA for the CDR3 is TGTGCCAGCAGGGAGGTAACCTACGAGCAGTACTTC. This sequence encodes CASREVTYEQYF.

The rearrangement uses TRBV5-4 and TRBJ1-2; the D gene is possibly TRBD1 (6 bases). The germline gives CDR1 SGHNT, CDR2 YYREEE (reference sequence). The germline V and J ends were trimmed by 3 bases and 1 base, with 7 bases remaining between them. The CDR3 totals 13 residues. CDR3 sequence: CASSSDSNYGYTF. The CDR3 nucleotides read TGTGCCAGCAGCTCGGACAGTAACTATGGCTACACCTTC.

This clone was seen only once. The chain joins TRBV2 to TRBJ1-2, with D possibly being TRBD1 (6 bases). V shed 6 bases and J shed 8 bases, with 16 bases lying between them. The CDR3 runs to 13 residues. Germline V gene sequence: CDR1 SNHLY, CDR2 FYNNEI. Here the CDR3 DNA reads TGTGCCAGCAGCTACAGGGATAGGGCGGGCTACACCTTC. Translation gives CASSYRDRAGYTF.

V is TRBV15 and J is TRBJ1-5, with 9 bases identical to TRBD1. The germline V gene encodes CDR1 LNHNV and CDR2 YYDKDF (reference sequence). This CDR3 has 15 residues. Trimming cost V 5 bases and J 7 bases; bases outside gene matches: 9. The CDR3 nucleotides are TGTGCCACCAGCTCCTGGACAGGGGAGGGGCAGCCCCAGCATTTT. Its protein product is CATSSWTGEGQPQHF.

A note on this clone: Its ends do not fully match the called genes, so a read error is possible. The rearrangement joins TRBV5-1 to TRBJ2-1; 7 bases map to TRBD2. Germline CDR1 and CDR2: SGHRS and YFSETQ. The CDR3 has 15 amino acids. The CDR3 bases are TGTGCCAGCAGCTTGGCCCGGACTAGTGGCGATGAGCAGTTCTTC. This gives the protein CASSLARTSGDEQFF.

This chain uses TRBV24-1 with TRBJ2-5; 7 bases align to TRBD1. The CDR3 sequence is 16 residues long. CDR1 KGHDR and CDR2 SFDVKD come from the germline V gene. Trimming took 3 bases from V and 5 from J; bases not matched to a gene: 11. The CDR3 DNA reads as TGTGCCACCAGTGATAGGGGGCCTCACGGGGAGGAGACCCAGTACTTC. It specifies CATSDRGPHGEETQYF.

This clone was seen a single time. The V gene is TRBV19, the J gene TRBJ1-1; a weak D match, TRBD1 (6 bases). From germline, CDR1 is LNHDA and CDR2 SQIVND (reference sequence). The V end was cut by 6 bases, the J end by 1 base, with 12 bases between. There are 14 residues in the CDR3. The CDR3: CASSRGAGNTEAFF. In DNA, the CDR3 is TGTGCCAGTAGCCGGGGGGCAGGGAACACTGAAGCTTTCTTT.

This clone was observed once. This chain joins TRBV11-3 and TRBJ2-5, with D perhaps matching TRBD1 (6 bases). The germline CDR1 and CDR2 sequences are SGHNT and YENEEA. The CDR3 runs 13 residues. The V gene lost 2 bases and the J gene lost 3 bases, with 7 bases spanning the gap. CDR3: CASSLTGKETQYF. The DNA of the CDR3 is TGTGCCAGCAGCTTAACAGGGAAAGAGACCCAGTACTTC.

V usage is TRBV3-1 (or the pseudogene TRBV3-2) and J usage is TRBJ1-2; D gene ambiguous. Germline-derived CDR1 and CDR2 are LGHDT and YNNKEL (reference sequence). The CDR3 extends over 11 amino acids. The V end lost 6 bases, the J end lost 5 bases, and 7 bases lay between the germline ends. The CDR3: CASRNRYGYTF. CDR3 DNA sequence: TGTGCCAGCAGGAATAGATATGGCTACACCTTC.

J is TRBJ2-1 and V is TRBV19; D might be TRBD2 (7 bases). The germline V gene has CDR1 LNHDA and CDR2 SQIVND (reference sequence). The germline V and J ends were trimmed by 0 bases and 6 bases, with 12 bases remaining between them. The CDR3 sequence is 15 residues long. DNA for the CDR3: TGTGCCAGTAGTATAGAAAAGGGAGGGGGCAATGAGCAGTTCTTC. Residues: CASSIEKGGGNEQFF. Based on the CDR3 plus reference TRBV19 and TRBJ2-1, the full variable domain is DGGITQSPKYLFRKEGQNVTLSCEQNLNHDAMYWYRQDPGQGLRLIYYSQIVNDFQKGDIAEGYSVSREKKESFPLTVTSAQKNPTAFYLCASSIEKGGGNEQFFGPGTRLTVL.

This clone has a single count. This chain connects TRBV9 to TRBJ1-3; 7 nucleotides line up with TRBD1. Germline CDR1 is SGDLS and CDR2 is YYNGEE. The trim removed 3 bases at V and 3 bases at J, leaving 6 bases unmatched. The CDR3 covers 15 residues. In DNA, the CDR3 is TGTGCCAGCAGCGAGGTAGGGGGCTATGGAAACACCATATATTTT. Protein product: CASSEVGGYGNTIYF.

The genes are TRBV2 and TRBJ2-5; 7 bases are shared with TRBD2. Per the germline V gene, CDR1 is SNHLY and CDR2 is FYNNEI. The trim removed 4 bases at V and 5 bases at J, leaving 7 bases unmatched. CDR3 size: 14 residues. The chain's CDR3 is CASSAILASETQYF. The DNA for the CDR3 is TGTGCCAGCAGTGCTATACTAGCGAGTGAGACCCAGTACTTC.

V gene TRBV29-1 combines with J gene TRBJ2-3; 8 bases are shared with TRBD1. This CDR3 has 13 amino acids. Looked up from germline, CDR1 is SQVTM and CDR2 is ANQGSEA. CDR3 in amino acids: CVIRTGNTDTQYF. As DNA, the CDR3 is TGCGTCATCAGGACAGGGAACACAGATACGCAGTATTTT.

The CDR3 region is CASSYTGTGTSDTQYF. In nucleotides, the CDR3 is TGTGCCAGCAGCTACACCGGGACAGGGACGTCAGATACGCAGTATTTT. The chain is built from TRBV7-2 and TRBJ2-3; TRBD1 aligns across 9 bases. Trimming at V came to 4 bases and at J to 4 bases, leaving 9 bases not matched to a gene. CDR3 length: 16 amino acids. Germline-derived CDR1 and CDR2 are SGHTA and FQGNSA.

This chain connects TRBV7-9 to TRBJ1-1; perhaps TRBD1 as D (5 bases). The CDR3 spans 13 residues. V lost 4 bases and J lost 1, with 7 bases in between. The germline CDR1 and CDR2 sequences are SEHNR and FQNEAQ (reference sequence). The DNA of the CDR3 is TGTGCCAGCAGCTCACAGGCGAACACTGAAGCTTTCTTT. This encodes CASSSQANTEAFF. The complete variable domain, with remaining parts taken from reference TRBV7-9 and TRBJ1-1, reads DTGVSQNPRHKITKRGQNVTFRCDPISEHNRLYWYRQTLGQGPEFLTYFQNEAQLEKSRLLSDRFSAERPKGSFSTLEIQRTEQGDSAMYLCASSSQANTEAFFGQGTRLTVV.

V and J are TRBV7-2 and TRBJ2-3, with 8 bases matching TRBD2. Trimming cost V 5 bases and J 0 bases; bases outside gene matches: 7. This CDR3 contains 16 residues. Germline V lookup: CDR1 SGHTA, CDR2 FQGNSA. DNA for the CDR3: TGTGCCAGCAGCATTGATAGCGGGGCGAGCACAGATACGCAGTATTTT. Translating it yields CASSIDSGASTDTQYF.

The chain carries TRBV11-3 and TRBJ2-1; 7 bases match TRBD1. CDR1 SGHNT and CDR2 YENEEA come from the germline V gene. Trimming removed 0 bases from V and 12 bases from J; junction bases left unmatched: 14. The CDR3 totals 16 residues. The CDR3 nucleotides are TGTGCCAGCAGCTTAGATGAGGGGGCTCTCCGGCCACTGCAGTTCTTC. Its translation: CASSLDEGALRPLQFF.

This clone was recorded only once. V usage is TRBV2 and J usage is TRBJ2-5, with TRBD2 matching 9 bases. Per the germline V gene, CDR1 is SNHLY and CDR2 is FYNNEI. V was pared by 4 bases and J by 0 bases, with 6 bases of the junction left unmatched. This CDR3 has 16 residues. CDR3 amino acids: CASSAFSGGNQETQYF. The DNA of the CDR3 is TGTGCCAGCAGTGCGTTCAGCGGGGGGAACCAAGAGACCCAGTACTTC.

The chain links TRBV18 to TRBJ1-1; D possibly corresponds to TRBD1 (5 bases). Trimming cost V 8 bases and J 0 bases, with 13 bases left between them. The CDR3 is 14 amino acids. Germline loops: CDR1 KGHSH, CDR2 LQKENI. The CDR3 DNA reads as TGTGCCAGCGCAGAGACAGTCATGAACACTGAAGCTTTCTTT. It translates to CASAETVMNTEAFF.

The genes are TRBV3-1 (or the pseudogene TRBV3-2) and TRBJ2-7; TRBD1 agrees at 8 bases. The CDR3 is made up of 14 amino acids. V trimming: 4 bases; J trimming: 4 bases; junction bases outside the gene matches: 6. In germline, CDR1 is LGHDT, CDR2 YNNKEL (reference sequence). CDR3 sequence: CASSLDRVGYEQYF. CDR3 in DNA: TGTGCCAGCAGCCTGGACAGGGTTGGTTACGAGCAGTACTTC.